These 24 T cell receptor beta chains were all obtained from the same sample, sequenced in a study of shared clonotypes between healthy human individuals. Profiled with immunoSEQ multiplex PCR; TCRdb holds only in-frame clones, not every one. The sample has about 1 million clones, around 76% seen once. The sequencing input was memory CD4+ T cells sorted from blood. Regarding subset: CD45RA-negative fraction. Receptor source: a young man in good health.

Ten or more counts support this clone. The chain links TRBV6-1 to TRBJ1-6; the D is unclear. Deletions cut 1 base from V and 10 bases from J, with 14 bases between. The germline CDR1 and CDR2 sequences are MNHNS and SASEGT. There are 15 residues in the CDR3. The CDR3 region is CASSEGAAISSPLHF. The CDR3 coding sequence is TGTGCCAGCAGTGAAGGGGCAGCCATTAGCTCACCCCTCCACTTT.

The chain has TRBV4-1 and TRBJ1-6; D remains unclear. Germline CDR1 is MGHRA and CDR2 is YSYEKL. The ends were cut back, 0 bases at V and 12 bases at J, with 12 bases in the middle. The CDR3 covers 14 residues. The CDR3 loop is CASSQDYKGQPLHF. The DNA of the CDR3 is TGCGCCAGCAGCCAAGATTACAAGGGTCAACCCCTCCACTTT.

The chain employs TRBV7-7 and TRBJ1-4; 8 bases line up with TRBD1. Germline assignment: CDR1 SSHAT and CDR2 FNYEAQ (reference sequence). This CDR3 is built from 15 residues. J lost 1 base, V lost 4 bases, and 2 bases had no gene match. The CDR3 is CASSWTGITNEKLFF. The CDR3 bases are TGTGCCAGCAGCTGGACAGGGATAACTAATGAAAAACTGTTTTTT.

The chain recombines TRBV7-2 with TRBJ1-2, with D possibly TRBD1 on 6 matching bases. V dropped 6 bases and J dropped 2 bases, with 13 bases sitting between them. This CDR3 contains 14 residues. Germline V gives CDR1 SGHTA, CDR2 FQGNSA. CDR3 DNA: TGTGCCAGCAGGTTGGGGGGGGCCAACTATGGCTACACCTTC. Its translation is CASRLGGANYGYTF. The complete variable domain, with remaining parts taken from reference TRBV7-2 and TRBJ1-2, reads GAGVSQSPSNKVTEKGKDVELRCDPISGHTALYWYRQSLGQGLEFLIYFQGNSAPDKSGLPSDRFSAERTGGSVSTLTIQRTQQEDSAVYLCASRLGGANYGYTFGSGTRLTVV.

The chain has TRBV5-6 and TRBJ2-5, with 9 bases identical to TRBD2. This CDR3 contains 18 residues. Germline V CDR1 and CDR2: SGHDT, YYEEEE. The J segment lost 5 bases and the V segment lost 0 bases, leaving 14 bases of the junction unmatched. CDR3 sequence: CASSLAKRVREGLETQYF. The CDR3 DNA sequence: TGTGCCAGCAGCTTGGCCAAGAGGGTGCGGGAGGGCCTTGAGACCCAGTACTTC.

On this clone itself: One junction end disagrees with the germline gene, perhaps due to a read error. CDR3 in amino acids: CASSRGVGVETQYF. The CDR3 region has the DNA TGTGCTAGCAGCCGAGGGGTAGGGGTGGAGACCCAGTACTTC. The chain joins TRBV7-7 to TRBJ2-5, with D possibly called TRBD1 or TRBD2 (5 bases each). The CDR3 runs to 14 residues. The V gene's germline CDR1 is SSHAT and CDR2 FNYEAQ (reference sequence).

Points on this clone: A read error is possible here, since a much larger clone lies one base away. This sequence joins TRBV4-1 and TRBJ1-6; D gene unclear. The CDR3 runs to 14 residues. Germline CDR1 and CDR2: MGHRA and YSYEKL. CDR3 residues: CTSSQDFTNSPLHF. DNA of the CDR3: TGCACCAGCAGCCAAGATTTTACTAATTCACCCCTCCACTTT.

V gene TRBV7-3 combines with J gene TRBJ1-4; TRBD1 matches at 9 bases. V trimming: 5 bases; J trimming: 8 bases; junction bases outside the gene matches: 9. The CDR3 totals 15 residues. The germline V gene has CDR1 SGHTA and CDR2 FQGTGA. In nucleotides, the CDR3 is TGTGCCAGCAGCGCCGCGGGACAGGGAAAGGAAAAACTGTTTTTT. Translation: CASSAAGQGKEKLFF.

This chain links TRBV5-6 with TRBJ2-4; 7 nucleotides agree with TRBD2. CDR3 length: 15 amino acids. Trimming removed 2 bases from V and 5 bases from J; junction bases left unmatched: 7. From germline, CDR1 is SGHDT and CDR2 YYEEEE. In DNA, the CDR3 is TGTGCCAGCAGCTTTATGCCTAGCGGCCAAAACATTCAGTACTTC. Its translation: CASSFMPSGQNIQYF.

The chain has TRBV7-8 and TRBJ1-6; tentatively, D is TRBD1 (5 bases). Trimming left V 3 bases short and J 8 bases short, with 8 bases between. CDR1 SGHVS and CDR2 FQNEAQ come from the germline V gene. The CDR3 contains 13 residues. The CDR3 protein is CASSFGGDSPLHF. The CDR3 coding sequence is TGTGCCAGCAGCTTTGGGGGGGATTCACCCCTCCACTTT.

This clone was counted only a few times. V is TRBV16 and J is TRBJ1-1; the D gene is possibly TRBD1 (6 bases). Germline CDR1 is KGHSY and CDR2 is FQNENV. The CDR3 sequence is 14 residues long. V was trimmed by 1 base and J by 7 bases, leaving 13 bases between them. The CDR3 nucleotides read TGTGCCAGCAGCCAATTTTCCGGGGGCGGTGAAGCTTTCTTT. It encodes CASSQFSGGGEAFF.

Comment on this clone: Relative to the germline gene, one junction end is altered; a read error may explain this. The genes are TRBV7-7 and TRBJ1-1, with D unclear. CDR3 length: 13 amino acids. Germline CDR1 is SSHAT and CDR2 is FNYEAQ (reference sequence). CDR3 in amino acids: CASSLEPNTEAFF. CDR3 nucleotide sequence: TGTGCTAGCAGCTTAGAACCCAACACTGAAGCTTTCTTT.

This clone was seen just once. The chain combines TRBV9 with TRBJ2-5, with 10 bases identical to TRBD1. From germline, CDR1 is SGDLS and CDR2 YYNGEE. With 4 bases clipped from V and 5 bases from J, the junction kept 8 bases outside the gene matches. The CDR3 sequence is 15 residues long. The CDR3 bases are TGTGCCAGCAGCTCCGGGACAGGGGCTCGGGAGACCCAGTACTTC. Its translation: CASSSGTGARETQYF.

The rearrangement links TRBV2 to TRBJ2-7; D tentatively reads TRBD1 or TRBD2 (5 bases each). CDR1 SNHLY and CDR2 FYNNEI come from the germline V gene. The CDR3 has 16 residues. With 4 bases removed from V and 0 bases from J, the gap between germline ends came to 16 bases. Here the CDR3 reads CASSGPGRLVSYEQYF. In DNA, the CDR3 is TGTGCCAGCAGTGGCCCAGGGAGACTGGTCTCCTACGAGCAGTACTTC.

The rearrangement links TRBV7-8 to TRBJ1-5, with 8 bases matching TRBD1. This CDR3 spans 18 amino acids. CDR1 is SGHVS and CDR2 is FQNEAQ in the germline V gene. V dropped 5 bases and J dropped 0; count of bases not matched to a gene: 12. The CDR3 loop reads CASSRGGQGPFSNQPQHF. The CDR3 DNA follows: TGTGCCAGCAGCCGCGGAGGACAGGGACCTTTTAGCAATCAGCCCCAGCATTTT. The entire variable domain, with the rest obtained from reference TRBV7-8 and TRBJ1-5, is as follows: GAGVSQSPRYKVAKRGQDVALRCDPISGHVSLFWYQQALGQGPEFLTYFQNEAQLDKSGLPSDRFFAERPEGSVSTLKIQRTQQEDSAVYLCASSRGGQGPFSNQPQHFGDGTRLSIL.

Notes on this clone: The same CDR3 also results from other DNA sequences found in this sample. This chain connects TRBV20-1 to TRBJ2-3; D might be TRBD2 (5 bases). From germline, CDR1 is DFQATT and CDR2 SNEGSKA (reference sequence). V was trimmed by 5 bases and J by 6 bases, leaving 9 bases between them. This CDR3 region has 11 residues. The DNA of the CDR3 is TGCAGTGCTCTGAGGGCCGATACGCAGTATTTT. Translated: CSALRADTQYF.

The rearrangement joins TRBV10-1 to TRBJ1-1; 8 positions agree with TRBD1. Germline trimming cut 0 bases from V and 6 bases from J; bases unmatched to any gene: 18. The germline CDR1 and CDR2 sequences are WNHNN and SYGVQD (reference sequence). There are 19 residues in the CDR3. The CDR3 spells CASSESYLTGARGEPEAFF. In nucleotides, the CDR3 is TGCGCCAGCAGTGAGTCCTATTTGACAGGGGCGCGAGGGGAACCTGAAGCTTTCTTT.

The chain joins TRBV5-4 to TRBJ1-3, with TRBD1 identical over 9 bases. CDR3 length equals 14 residues. Germline-derived CDR1 and CDR2 are SGHNT and YYREEE (reference sequence). V was pared by 5 bases and J by 7 bases, with 7 bases of the junction left unmatched. CDR3 sequence reads: CASRSDRGINTIYF. In DNA, the CDR3 is TGTGCCAGCAGGTCGGACAGGGGAATCAACACCATATATTTT.

The chain links TRBV19 to TRBJ1-4; D is possibly TRBD1 (5 bases). Germline V gene sequence: CDR1 LNHDA, CDR2 SQIVND (reference sequence). The CDR3 runs 14 residues. Trimming pared 6 bases from V and 8 bases from J, leaving 16 bases between. CDR3 nucleotides: TGTGCCAGTAGCAAGGGACTTATAACCGAAAAACTGTTTTTT. Translating it yields CASSKGLITEKLFF.

The table lists this clone with a few counts. The rearrangement links TRBV19 to TRBJ1-2; 7 bases match TRBD1. CDR3 length: 12 amino acids. The V and J ends lost 5 bases and 7 bases, in that order; junction bases with no gene match: 4. The germline V gene encodes CDR1 LNHDA and CDR2 SQIVND (reference sequence). CDR3 DNA: TGTGCCAGTAGTGCTCGGACAGGTGGCTACACCTTC. Translating gives CASSARTGGYTF.

V gene TRBV6-1 combines with J gene TRBJ1-5; D gene unclear. The germline V and J ends were trimmed by 10 bases and 5 bases, with 12 bases remaining between them. From germline, CDR1 is MNHNS and CDR2 SASEGT. This CDR3 spans 12 amino acids. DNA of the CDR3: TGTGCCACAATGGACCCCGATCAGCCCCAGCATTTT. Translated: CATMDPDQPQHF.

This chain uses TRBV5-1 with TRBJ1-4; weak D call: TRBD1 (6 bases). Germline-derived CDR1 and CDR2 are SGHRS and YFSETQ. The CDR3 has 14 residues. V shed 4 bases and J shed 8 bases, with 15 bases lying between them. CDR3 sequence reads: CASSQGGVGEKLFF. The CDR3 DNA follows: TGCGCCAGCAGCCAAGGGGGGGTTGGAGAAAAACTGTTTTTT. Filled out from reference TRBV5-1 and TRBJ1-4, the complete variable domain reads KAGVTQTPRYLIKTRGQQVTLSCSPISGHRSVSWYQQTPGQGLQFLFEYFSETQRNKGNFPGRFSGRQFSNSRSEMNVSTLELGDSALYLCASSQGGVGEKLFFGSGTQLSVL.

The gene calls are TRBV28 and TRBJ1-2, with unresolved D. V dropped 4 bases and J dropped 2 bases, with 17 bases sitting between them. Germline CDR1 reads MDHEN; CDR2 reads SYDVKM. The CDR3 consists of 16 residues. CDR3 bases: TGTGCCAGCAGTTCACTGGGCCCGGAACAGAACTATGGCTACACCTTC. Translated: CASSSLGPEQNYGYTF.

CDR3 coding DNA: TGCGCCAGCAGTACGGCCTACCGGGGGGGCAGCACTGAAGCTTTCTTT. Encoded protein: CASSTAYRGGSTEAFF. The chain combines TRBV4-1 with TRBJ1-1, with D possibly matching TRBD1 (6 bases). The CDR3 has 16 amino acids. Trimming left V 6 bases short and J 4 bases short, with 21 bases between. CDR1 MGHRA and CDR2 YSYEKL come from the germline V gene.